The 2 T cell receptor beta chains presented below share a single source sample, sequenced in a study of shared clonotypes between healthy human individuals. Generated by immunoSEQ multiplex PCR, the TCRdb table keeps only in-frame clones and is missing some. Altogether 2,100,000 or so clones are present, 95% being singletons, with the ten largest covering less than 0.15%. Sequencing used naive CD4+ T cells sorted from blood. This sample's subset: CD45RA+ positively selected. These receptors were obtained from a man younger than 30 in good health.

The chain joins TRBV6-6 to TRBJ1-5; D call uncertain. CDR3 length equals 14 residues. Trimming removed 6 bases at V and 7 bases at J, with 16 bases between. CDR1 and CDR2 from the germline V gene are MNHNY and SVGAGI (reference sequence). This CDR3 is CASSHSEGGQPQHF. The DNA for the CDR3 is TGTGCCAGCAGCCATAGCGAGGGCGGCCAGCCCCAGCATTTT.

This chain connects TRBV6-1 to TRBJ1-4; 9 bases line up with TRBD1. CDR1 and CDR2 from the germline V gene are MNHNS and SASEGT. V was pared by 6 bases and J by 16 bases, with 12 bases of the junction left unmatched. This CDR3 region has 13 residues. The CDR3 nucleotides read TGTGCCAGCAGGGACGGGACAGGGTTTCTCCGGTTTTTT. It yields the protein CASRDGTGFLRFF.